This record looks at one T cell receptor (beta chain) sequence and its context. This sample is drawn from a study of T cell responses to AZD1222 COVID-19 vaccine. The method was immunoSEQ multiplex PCR; TCRdb's version includes in-frame clones alone and lacks a portion of them. The sample contains approximately 67,000 clones, roughly 85% of which appear only once. Losses at the gene ends were 7 bases for V and 5 bases for J; bases not matched to a gene: 5. Germline loops: CDR1 MNHNY, CDR2 SVGAGI (reference sequence). CDR3 size: 14 residues. The sequence was collected from an adult in good health. The chain recombines TRBV6-6 with TRBJ1-2, with TRBD1 matching 12 bases. The sample consisted of peripheral blood, taken on day 0 of AZD1222 vaccination. CDR3 coding DNA: TGTGCCAGCAAGGGACAGGGGGCAGGGTATGGCTACACCTTC. The encoded protein is CASKGQGAGYGYTF.